This TCR beta chain derives from a study of blood T cell repertoires in COVID-19. Study at large: The samples span acute and convalescent COVID-19 from the United States, Italy and Spain. In each case, the material was cDNA or gDNA derived from T cells, B-cell-depleted T cells, or PBMCs.

Profiling relied on immunoSEQ multiplex PCR, and the TCRdb table lists in-frame clones only, not all of them. The table records roughly 400,000 clones, around nine tenths of them present only once. Living in 24 US areas, the participants were between roughly 18 and 90 years of age. Allocation to cohorts depended on clinical history reported by the participants. CDR1 is KGHSH, CDR2 LQKENI, per germline. This CDR3 region has 15 residues. Trimming left V 2 bases short and J 2 bases short, with 10 bases between. The sequenced sample consisted of PBMCs or T cells enriched from blood (not recorded which). The chain is built from TRBV18 and TRBJ2-1, with D possibly matching TRBD1 (6 bases). The TCR comes from a woman aged 45-65 years who had recovered from COVID-19. CDR3 residues: CASSPYPGAYNEQFF. CDR3 bases: TGTGCCAGCTCACCATACCCAGGGGCCTACAATGAGCAGTTCTTC.